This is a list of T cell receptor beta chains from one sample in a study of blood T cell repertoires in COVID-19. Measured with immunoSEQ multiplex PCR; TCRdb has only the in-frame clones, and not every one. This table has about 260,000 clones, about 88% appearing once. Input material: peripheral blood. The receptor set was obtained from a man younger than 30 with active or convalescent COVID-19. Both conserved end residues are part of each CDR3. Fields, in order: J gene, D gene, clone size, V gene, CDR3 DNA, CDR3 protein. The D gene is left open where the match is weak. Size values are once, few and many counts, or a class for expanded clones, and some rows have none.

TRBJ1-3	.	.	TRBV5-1	TGCGCCAGCAGCTTTTCCCCGGACAGCTCGTCTGGAAACACCATATATTTT	CASSFSPDSSSGNTIYF
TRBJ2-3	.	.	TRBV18	TGTGCCAGCTCACAGAAAGAGGGGGGGCCAAAACCCGATCCCGATACGCAGTATTTT	CASSQKEGGPKPDPDTQYF
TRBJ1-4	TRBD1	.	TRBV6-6	TGTGCCAGCAGCCCCGGGACAGGGAATGAAAAACTGTTTTTT	CASSPGTGNEKLFF
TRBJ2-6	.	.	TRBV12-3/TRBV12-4	TGTGCCAGCGCTAAGTCCGGGGCCAACGTCCTGACTTTC	CASAKSGANVLTF
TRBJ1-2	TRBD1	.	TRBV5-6	TGTGCCAGCAGCTTGGACGGACAGGGAAGTTTTTGGGCTAACTATGGCTACACCTTC	CASSLDGQGSFWANYGYTF
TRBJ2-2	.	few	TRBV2	TGTGCCAGCAAGAGGGTATCGCACACCGGGGAGCTGTTTTTT	CASKRVSHTGELFF
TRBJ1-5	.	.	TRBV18	TGTGCCAGCTCACCAACTAGCGAGGCCCTACAGCCCCAGCATTTT	CASSPTSEALQPQHF
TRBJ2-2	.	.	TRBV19	TGTGCCAGTAGTATCGAGGGTGGGGAGCTGTTTTTT	CASSIEGGELFF
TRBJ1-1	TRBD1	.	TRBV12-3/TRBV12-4	TGTGCCAGCAGTTTGAGACAGGGGATGGAGGCTTTCTTT	CASSLRQGMEAFF
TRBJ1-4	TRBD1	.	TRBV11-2	TGTGCCAGCAGCCCTCCGGGACAGGCGGAACTGTTTTTT	CASSPPGQAELFF
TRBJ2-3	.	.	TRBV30	TGTGCCTGGAGTCAAGTACTAGCTCGTATCACAGATACGCAGTATTTT	CAWSQVLARITDTQYF
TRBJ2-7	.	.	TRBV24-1	TGTGCCACCAGTGAAGGGGGCTACGAGCAGTACTTC	CATSEGGYEQYF
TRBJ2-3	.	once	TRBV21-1	TGTGCCAGCAGCAACCAGAAAAGGCGGGAGAAAACAGATACGCAGTATTTT	CASSNQKRREKTDTQYF
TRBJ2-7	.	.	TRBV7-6	TGTGCCAGCAGCCCGGGGAGTGGCGGCTCCTACGAGCAGTACTTC	CASSPGSGGSYEQYF
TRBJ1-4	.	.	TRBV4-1	TGCGCCAGCAGCCAGTTGAGGAGTGAAAAACTGTTTTTT	CASSQLRSEKLFF
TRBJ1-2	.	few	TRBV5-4	TGTGCCACTGGAGGGGACTATGGCTACACCTTC	CATGGDYGYTF
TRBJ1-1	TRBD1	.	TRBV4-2	TGTGCCAGCAGCCACGCCCAGGGGGAGGTCACTGAAGCTTTCTTT	CASSHAQGEVTEAFF
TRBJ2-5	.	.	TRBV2	TGTGCCAGCACAAAAGAGACCCAGTACTTC	CASTKETQYF
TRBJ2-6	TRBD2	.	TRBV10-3	TGTGCCGTACGACTAGCGGGAGTTTCAGGGGCCAACGTCCTGACTTTC	CAVRLAGVSGANVLTF
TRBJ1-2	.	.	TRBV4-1	TGCGCCAGCAGCCAAGGATCCGGCTATGGCTACACCTTC	CASSQGSGYGYTF
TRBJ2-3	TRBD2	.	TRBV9	TGTGCCAGCAGCGGTACCGGGACTAGCGGGGGGAGCACAGATACGCAGTATTTT	CASSGTGTSGGSTDTQYF
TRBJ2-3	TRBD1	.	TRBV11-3	TGTGCCAGCAGCTTCGACAGGGGTAGCTCCACGCAGTATTTT	CASSFDRGSSTQYF
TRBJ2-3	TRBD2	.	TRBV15	TGTGCCACCAGCAGAGCTGTGGGGGGGAGCACAGATACGCAGTATTTT	CATSRAVGGSTDTQYF
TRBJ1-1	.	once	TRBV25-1	TGTGCACGGCGGGGGTCTTACCTTGAAGCTTTCTTT	CARRGSYLEAFF
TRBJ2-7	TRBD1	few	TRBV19	TGTGCCAGTAGAGGACAGGGGGCCTCCTACGAGCAGTACTTC	CASRGQGASYEQYF
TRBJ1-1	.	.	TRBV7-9	TGTGCCAGCAGCTTAGAGCGCGAAGCTTTCTTT	CASSLEREAFF
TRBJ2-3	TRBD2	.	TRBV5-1	TGCGCCAGCAGCTTGGCAGCTAGCGGGGTACCAGATACGCAGTATTTT	CASSLAASGVPDTQYF
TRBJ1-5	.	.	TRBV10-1	TGCGCCAGCCGGTGGGGGGGGATGGGGCCCCAGCATTTT	CASRWGGMGPQHF
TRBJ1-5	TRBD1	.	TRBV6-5	TGTGCCAGCAGTTACTCGAGGGCAGGGGGCGATCAGCCCCAGCATTTT	CASSYSRAGGDQPQHF
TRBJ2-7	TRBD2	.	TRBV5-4	TGTGCCAGCAGCTTAGCGGGAGCGGGCTACGAGCAGTACTTC	CASSLAGAGYEQYF
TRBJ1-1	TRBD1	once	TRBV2	TGTGCCAGCACCAAAGACAGGGGGCGGGAAGCTTTCTTT	CASTKDRGREAFF
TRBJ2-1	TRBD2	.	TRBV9	TGTGCCAGCACGATGGGCGGGAGGGGTGAGCAGTTCTTC	CASTMGGRGEQFF
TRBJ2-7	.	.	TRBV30	TGTGCCTGGAGTGTACTCGGGGGCTACGAGCAGTACTTC	CAWSVLGGYEQYF
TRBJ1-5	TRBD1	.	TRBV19	TGTGCCAGTCGACAGGGACGTCAGCCCCAGCATTTT	CASRQGRQPQHF
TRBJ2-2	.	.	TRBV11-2	TGTGCCAGCAGCTTACCCTCTGGGGCAGTAACCGGGGAGCTGTTTTTT	CASSLPSGAVTGELFF
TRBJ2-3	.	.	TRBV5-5	TGTGCCAGCAGCTTCCGCCAGGGGACCGATACGCAGTATTTT	CASSFRQGTDTQYF
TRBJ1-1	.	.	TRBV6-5	TGTGCCAGCAGACTTTTCCGGGTGATGAACACTGAAGCTTTCTTT	CASRLFRVMNTEAFF
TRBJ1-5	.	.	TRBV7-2	TGTGCCAGCAGCTTAGATTCTAATCAGCCCCAGCATTTT	CASSLDSNQPQHF
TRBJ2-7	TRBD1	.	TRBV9	TGTGCCAGCAGCGTGACCGGGACAGGGGGCAACGAGCAGTACTTC	CASSVTGTGGNEQYF
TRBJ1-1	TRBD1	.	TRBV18	TGTGCCAGCTCGCAGGGGGGTAGCACTGAAGCTTTCTTT	CASSQGGSTEAFF
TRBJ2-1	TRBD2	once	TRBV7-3	TGTGCCAGCAGCCCGGACCTAGCGGGTTACAATGAGCAGTTCTTC	CASSPDLAGYNEQFF
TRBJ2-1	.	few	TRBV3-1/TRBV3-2	TGTGCCAGCAGCCTACAACCTAATGAGCAGTTCTTC	CASSLQPNEQFF
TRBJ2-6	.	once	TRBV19	TGTGCCAGTCAGGCTGGGGCCAACGTCCTGACTTTC	CASQAGANVLTF
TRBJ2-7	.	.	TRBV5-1	TGCGCCAGCAGCTTGGGACTAGAGTATACCTACGAGCAGTACTTC	CASSLGLEYTYEQYF
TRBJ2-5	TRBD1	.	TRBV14	TGTGCCAGCAGCCACCGAGACAGGGTTAGGGAGACCCAGTACTTC	CASSHRDRVRETQYF
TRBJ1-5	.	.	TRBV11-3	TGTGCCAGCAGCACCCGCGGGAGCAATCAGCCCCAGCATTTT	CASSTRGSNQPQHF
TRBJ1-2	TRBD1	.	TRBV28	TGTGCCAGCAGTTTTGGACAGGGAGGGGGCTACACCTTC	CASSFGQGGGYTF
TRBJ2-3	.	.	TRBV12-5	TGTGCTAGTGGCCAGGGGCTGAGTGTGGATACGCAGTATTTT	CASGQGLSVDTQYF
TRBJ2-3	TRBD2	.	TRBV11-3	TGTGCCAGCAGCCCAGGACTAGCATCAGATACGCAGTATTTT	CASSPGLASDTQYF
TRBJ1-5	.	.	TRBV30	TGTGCCTGGAGTCAGGATTATAGCAATCAGCCCCAGCATTTT	CAWSQDYSNQPQHF
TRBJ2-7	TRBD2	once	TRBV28	TGTGCCAGCAGTTCAGGGGCTAGCGGGGAGCAGTACTTC	CASSSGASGEQYF